One and the same sample provided the 4 T cell receptor beta chains below, sequenced in a study of T cells in Graves' hyperthyroidism and ophthalmopathy. Amplification of TCR beta CDR3 regions was performed using RNA transcripts as template. First-round RT-PCR targeting the TCR CDR3 was performed with the HTBI primer set. TCRdb ran MiXCR on the multiplex PCR reads and lists one entry per CDR3 protein. This sample has over 700,000 distinct CDR3 sequences, with 35% to 45% found just once. Material: blood. The receptors were sampled from a young man with Graves' hyperthyroidism.

The chain employs TRBV9 and TRBJ2-5, with no clear D. Germline V lookup: CDR1 SGDLS, CDR2 YYNGEE. The CDR3 has 14 amino acids. Trimming stripped 4 bases from V and 9 bases from J, with 19 bases between. The CDR3 nucleotides read TGTGCCAGCAGCCAAGTTGAACGGCCGAGCGCCCAGTACTTC. Protein product: CASSQVERPSAQYF.

This clonotype was picked up a small number of times. This sequence joins TRBV20-1 and TRBJ2-7; 7 bases line up with TRBD2. J lost 4 bases, V lost 7 bases, and 4 bases had no gene match. CDR1 is DFQATT, CDR2 SNEGSKA, per germline (reference sequence). This CDR3 contains 11 residues. CDR3 sequence (DNA): TGCAGTGGGGGGGGTTATTACGAGCAGTACTTC. It encodes CSGGGYYEQYF.

The sample holds many counts of this clonotype. V is TRBV6-4 and J is TRBJ2-7; D not resolved. Trimming left V 7 bases short and J 3 bases short, with 1 base between. Germline values: CDR1 MRHNA, CDR2 SNTAGT. This CDR3 region has 9 residues. CDR3 DNA sequence: TGTGCCAGCAACTACGAGCAGTACTTC. Its translation: CASNYEQYF.

CDR3 in amino acids: CASSLEFADTQYF. CDR3 coding DNA: TGTGCCAGCAGCTTAGAGTTCGCAGATACGCAGTATTTT. The chain joins TRBV7-9 to TRBJ2-3; no definite D call. Germline V CDR1 and CDR2: SEHNR, FQNEAQ (reference sequence). With 1 base removed from V and 4 bases from J, the gap between germline ends came to 6 bases. The length of the CDR3 is 13 residues.